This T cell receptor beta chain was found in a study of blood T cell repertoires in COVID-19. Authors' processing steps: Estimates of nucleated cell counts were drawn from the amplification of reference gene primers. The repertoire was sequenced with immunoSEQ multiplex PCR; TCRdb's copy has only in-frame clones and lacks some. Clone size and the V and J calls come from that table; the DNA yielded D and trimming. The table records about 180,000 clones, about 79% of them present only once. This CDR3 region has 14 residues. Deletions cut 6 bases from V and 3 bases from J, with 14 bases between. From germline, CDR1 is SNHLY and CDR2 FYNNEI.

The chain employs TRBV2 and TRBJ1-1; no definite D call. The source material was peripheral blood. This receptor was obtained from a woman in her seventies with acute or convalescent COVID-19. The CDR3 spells CASRLGREDTEAFF. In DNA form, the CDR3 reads TGTGCCAGCAGACTGGGGAGGGAGGACACTGAAGCTTTCTTT.